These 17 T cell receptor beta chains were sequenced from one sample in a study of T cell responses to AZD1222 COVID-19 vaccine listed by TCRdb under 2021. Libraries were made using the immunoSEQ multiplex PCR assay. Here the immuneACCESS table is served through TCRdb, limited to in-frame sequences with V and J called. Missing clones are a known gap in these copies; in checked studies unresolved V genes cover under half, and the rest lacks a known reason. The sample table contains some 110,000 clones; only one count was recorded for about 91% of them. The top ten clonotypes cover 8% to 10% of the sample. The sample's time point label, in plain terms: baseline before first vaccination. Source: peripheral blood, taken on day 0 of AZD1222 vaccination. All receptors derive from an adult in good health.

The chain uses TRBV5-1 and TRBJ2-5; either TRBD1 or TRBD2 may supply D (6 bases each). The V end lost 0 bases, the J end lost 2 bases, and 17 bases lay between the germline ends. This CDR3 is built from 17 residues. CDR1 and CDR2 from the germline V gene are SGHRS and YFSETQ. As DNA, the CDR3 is TGCGCCAGCAGCTTGGCGGGGGCCAGGGCACCGCAAGAGACCCAGTACTTC. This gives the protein CASSLAGARAPQETQYF.

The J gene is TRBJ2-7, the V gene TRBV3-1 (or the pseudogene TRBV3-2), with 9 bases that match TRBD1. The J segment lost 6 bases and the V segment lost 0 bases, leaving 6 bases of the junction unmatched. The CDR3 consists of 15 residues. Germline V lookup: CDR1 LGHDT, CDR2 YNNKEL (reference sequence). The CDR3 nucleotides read TGTGCCAGCAGCCAAGAAGGGACAGGGAGTTTCGAGCAGTACTTC. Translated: CASSQEGTGSFEQYF.

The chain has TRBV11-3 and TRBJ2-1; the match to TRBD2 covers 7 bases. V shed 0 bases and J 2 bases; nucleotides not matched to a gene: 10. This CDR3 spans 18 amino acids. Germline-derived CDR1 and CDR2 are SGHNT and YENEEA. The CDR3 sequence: CASSLDQGGSSAYNEQFF. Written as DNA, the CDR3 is TGTGCCAGCAGCTTAGATCAGGGCGGGAGTAGCGCCTACAATGAGCAGTTCTTC.

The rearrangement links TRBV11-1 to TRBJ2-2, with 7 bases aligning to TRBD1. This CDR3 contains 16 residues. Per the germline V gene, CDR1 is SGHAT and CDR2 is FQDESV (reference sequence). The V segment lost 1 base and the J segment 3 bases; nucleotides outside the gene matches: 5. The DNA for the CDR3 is TGTGCCAGCAGCTTAGAGTGGACAGGAGACACCGGGGAGCTGTTTTTT. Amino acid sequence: CASSLEWTGDTGELFF.

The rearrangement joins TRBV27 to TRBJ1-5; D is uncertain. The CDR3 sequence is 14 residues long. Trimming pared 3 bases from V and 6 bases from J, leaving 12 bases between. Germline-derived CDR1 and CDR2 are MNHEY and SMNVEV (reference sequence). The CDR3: CASSFGRVSQPQHF. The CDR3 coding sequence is TGTGCCAGCAGTTTCGGCCGGGTCAGTCAGCCCCAGCATTTT.

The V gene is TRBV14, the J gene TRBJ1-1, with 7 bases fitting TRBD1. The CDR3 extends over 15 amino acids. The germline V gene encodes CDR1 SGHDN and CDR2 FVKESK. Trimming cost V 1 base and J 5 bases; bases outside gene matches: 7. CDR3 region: CASSQARGQGTEAFF. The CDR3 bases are TGTGCCAGCAGCCAAGCGAGGGGGCAGGGGACTGAAGCTTTCTTT.

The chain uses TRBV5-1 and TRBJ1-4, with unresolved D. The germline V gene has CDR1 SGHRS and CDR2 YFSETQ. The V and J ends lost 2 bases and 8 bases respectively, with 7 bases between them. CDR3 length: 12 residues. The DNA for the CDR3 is TGCGCCAGCAGCTTATATTGCGAAAAACTGTTTTTT. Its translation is CASSLYCEKLFF.

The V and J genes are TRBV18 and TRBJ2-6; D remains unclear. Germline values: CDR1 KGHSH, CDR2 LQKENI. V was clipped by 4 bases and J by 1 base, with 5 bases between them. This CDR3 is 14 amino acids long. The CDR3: CASSRGSGANVLTF. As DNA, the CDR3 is TGTGCCAGCTCACGGGGTTCTGGGGCCAACGTCCTGACTTTC.

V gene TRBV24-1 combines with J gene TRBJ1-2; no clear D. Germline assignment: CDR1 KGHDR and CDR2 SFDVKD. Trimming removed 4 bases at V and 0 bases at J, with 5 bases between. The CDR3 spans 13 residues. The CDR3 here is CATSDPANYGYTF. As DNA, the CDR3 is TGTGCCACCAGTGACCCGGCTAACTATGGCTACACCTTC.

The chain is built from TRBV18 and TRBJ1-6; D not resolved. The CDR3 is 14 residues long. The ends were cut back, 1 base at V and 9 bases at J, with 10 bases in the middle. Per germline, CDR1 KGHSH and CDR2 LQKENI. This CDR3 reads CASSPRVLGSPLHF. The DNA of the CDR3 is TGTGCCAGCTCACCACGGGTTCTAGGTTCACCCCTCCACTTT. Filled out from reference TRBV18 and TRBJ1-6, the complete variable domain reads NAGVMQNPRHLVRRRGQEARLRCSPMKGHSHVYWYRQLPEEGLKFMVYLQKENIIDESGMPKERFSAEFPKEGPSILRIQQVVRGDSAAYFCASSPRVLGSPLHFGNGTRLTVT.

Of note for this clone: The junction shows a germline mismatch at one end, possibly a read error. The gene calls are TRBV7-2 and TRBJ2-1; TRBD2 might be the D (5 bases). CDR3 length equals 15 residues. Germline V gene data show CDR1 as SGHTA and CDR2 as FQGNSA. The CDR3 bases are TGTGCCAGCAGCCTAGCTTTCGGGGACTACAATGAGCAGTTCTTC. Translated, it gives CASSLAFGDYNEQFF. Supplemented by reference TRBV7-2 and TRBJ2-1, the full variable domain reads GAGVSQSPSNKVTEKGKDVELRCDPISGHTALYWYRQSLGQGLEFLIYFQGNSAPDKSGLPSDRFSAERTGGSVSTLTIQRTQQEDSAVYLCASSLAFGDYNEQFFGPGTRLTVL.

CDR3 amino acids: CASSPPGLNREQYF. CDR3 coding DNA: TGTGCCAGCAGTCCCCCAGGACTCAATCGGGAGCAGTACTTC. The chain is built from TRBV28 and TRBJ2-7, with a tentative D call TRBD2 (5 bases). V was cut by 5 bases and J by 7 bases, with 18 bases left in between. Germline values: CDR1 MDHEN, CDR2 SYDVKM. CDR3 length equals 14 residues. The full variable domain, rest sourced from reference TRBV28 and TRBJ2-7, is DVKVTQSSRYLVKRTGEKVFLECVQDMDHENMFWYRQDPGLGLRLIYFSYDVKMKEKGDIPEGYSVSREKKERFSLILESASTNQTSMYLCASSPPGLNREQYFGPGTRLTVT.

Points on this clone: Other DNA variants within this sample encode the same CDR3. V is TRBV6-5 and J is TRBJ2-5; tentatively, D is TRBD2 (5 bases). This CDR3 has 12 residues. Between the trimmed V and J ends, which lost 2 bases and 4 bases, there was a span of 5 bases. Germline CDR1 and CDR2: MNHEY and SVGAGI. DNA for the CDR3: TGTGCCAGCAGTTACCGGGGAGAGACCCAGTACTTC. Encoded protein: CASSYRGETQYF.

The chain's CDR3 is CASSTGYDTGELFF. The CDR3 bases are TGTGCCAGTTCGACAGGGTACGACACCGGGGAGCTGTTTTTT. The chain links TRBV19 to TRBJ2-2; TRBD1 matches 7 bases. The germline CDR1 and CDR2 sequences are LNHDA and SQIVND (reference sequence). V trimming: 8 bases; J trimming: 3 bases; junction bases outside the gene matches: 6. The CDR3 consists of 14 residues. The full variable domain, in which reference TRBV19 and TRBJ2-2 provide the parts outside the CDR3, is DGGITQSPKYLFRKEGQNVTLSCEQNLNHDAMYWYRQDPGQGLRLIYYSQIVNDFQKGDIAEGYSVSREKKESFPLTVTSAQKNPTAFYLCASSTGYDTGELFFGEGSRLTVL.

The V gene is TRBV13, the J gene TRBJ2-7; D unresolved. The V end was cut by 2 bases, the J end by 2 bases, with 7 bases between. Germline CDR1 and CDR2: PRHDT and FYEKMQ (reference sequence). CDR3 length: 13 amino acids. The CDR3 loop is CASSLNRPYEQYF. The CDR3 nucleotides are TGTGCCAGCAGCTTAAACCGCCCCTACGAGCAGTACTTC.

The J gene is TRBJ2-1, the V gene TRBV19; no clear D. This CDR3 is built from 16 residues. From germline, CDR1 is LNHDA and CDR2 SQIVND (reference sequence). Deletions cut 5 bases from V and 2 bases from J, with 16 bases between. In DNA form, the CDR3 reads TGTGCCAGTAGTCCCTCCCGCGCGTTTACCTACAATGAGCAGTTCTTC. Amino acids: CASSPSRAFTYNEQFF.

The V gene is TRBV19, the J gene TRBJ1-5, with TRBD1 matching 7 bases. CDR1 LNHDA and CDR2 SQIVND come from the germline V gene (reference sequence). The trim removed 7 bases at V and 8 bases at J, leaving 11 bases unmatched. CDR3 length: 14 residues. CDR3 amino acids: CASTRDSRLKPQHF. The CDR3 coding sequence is TGTGCCAGTACTAGGGACAGTCGTCTTAAGCCCCAGCATTTT.